These 13 T cell receptor beta chains came from one sample sequenced in a study of blood T cell repertoires in COVID-19 (dated by TCRdb to about 2020). Receptors were amplified or captured by the immunoSEQ multiplex PCR assay. In TCRdb, the immuneACCESS table is reduced to in-frame sequences with V and J assigned. These tables do not hold every clone; where another copy was compared, an unresolved V gene accounts for under half, and the others remain unexplained. This sample gives some 95,000 clones in total; 70% to 85% of them show up just once. The top ten clones comprise more than 6.5% of the sample. Material for sequencing was peripheral blood. Source of these receptors: a man in his sixties or seventies with acute or convalescent COVID-19.

The J gene is TRBJ2-3, the V gene TRBV11-3; 7 nucleotides match TRBD2. Germline V gene sequence: CDR1 SGHNT, CDR2 YENEEA. The CDR3 covers 16 residues. V gave up 3 bases and J gave up 2 bases; unmatched junction bases: 8. The CDR3: CASSLGKLALTDTQYF. CDR3 coding DNA: TGTGCCAGCAGCTTGGGCAAACTAGCGCTCACAGATACGCAGTATTTT.

The chain has TRBV19 and TRBJ1-1, with 7 bases identical to TRBD1. This CDR3 is 14 amino acids long. Trimming at V came to 2 bases and at J to 5 bases, leaving 5 bases not matched to a gene. Germline-derived CDR1 and CDR2 are LNHDA and SQIVND (reference sequence). The CDR3 coding sequence is TGTGCCAGTAGTATAACAGGGGCTCGAACTGAAGCTTTCTTT. Translated, it gives CASSITGARTEAFF.

This clone was counted once. This chain links TRBV19 with TRBJ2-6; D ambiguous. V lost 2 bases, J lost 0 bases, and 8 bases lay in between. Germline assignment: CDR1 LNHDA and CDR2 SQIVND (reference sequence). This CDR3 region has 16 residues. CDR3 bases: TGTGCCAGTAGTATAATTCGAGCCTCTGGGGCCAACGTCCTGACTTTC. It specifies CASSIIRASGANVLTF.

The J gene is TRBJ1-4, the V gene TRBV5-6; TRBD1 matches at 7 bases. This CDR3 spans 15 amino acids. Germline values: CDR1 SGHDT, CDR2 YYEEEE. The V and J ends lost 6 bases and 4 bases, in that order; junction bases with no gene match: 9. The CDR3: CASTYHRGYNEKLFF. The CDR3 region has the DNA TGTGCCAGCACCTACCACAGGGGATATAATGAAAAACTGTTTTTT.

This clone was observed a few times. V gene TRBV2 combines with J gene TRBJ1-3; no reliable D call. CDR3 length: 11 residues. The germline V gene encodes CDR1 SNHLY and CDR2 FYNNEI. The V end was cut by 7 bases, the J end by 6 bases, with 7 bases between. The CDR3 here is CASKAENTIYF. CDR3 nucleotides: TGTGCCAGCAAGGCGGAAAACACCATATATTTT.

The V and J genes are TRBV19 and TRBJ2-1; 8 bases map to TRBD1. V dropped 3 bases and J dropped 8; count of bases not matched to a gene: 6. Germline V CDR1 and CDR2: LNHDA, SQIVND (reference sequence). The CDR3 is 14 amino acids. The CDR3 DNA reads TGTGCCAGTAGTATCGCAGGGGGCCTCCATGAGCAGTTCTTC. Translation gives CASSIAGGLHEQFF.

This clone turned up a few times. The chain is built from TRBV4-2 and TRBJ2-7, with TRBD1 matching over 9 bases. J was trimmed by 3 bases and V by 1 base; bases with no gene match: 4. CDR3 size: 15 residues. Germline V CDR1 and CDR2: LGHNA, YNFKEQ. The CDR3 nucleotides are TGTGCCAGCAGCCAAGGGACAGGGGTGGACTACGAGCAGTACTTC. Translating it yields CASSQGTGVDYEQYF.

This clone has just a few counts. This sequence joins TRBV6-5 and TRBJ2-1; 11 bases line up with TRBD2. V was clipped by 4 bases and J by 10 bases; unmatched bases: 12. Germline loops: CDR1 MNHEY, CDR2 SVGAGI. The CDR3 runs 16 residues. CDR3 protein: CASSSRLAGGPREQFF. CDR3 DNA sequence: TGTGCCAGCAGTTCCCGATTAGCGGGGGGGCCACGGGAGCAGTTCTTC.

V gene TRBV2 combines with J gene TRBJ2-5, with D possibly TRBD2 on 5 matching bases. Trimming removed 7 bases from V and 7 bases from J, with 19 bases in between. Germline V gives CDR1 SNHLY, CDR2 FYNNEI. This CDR3 spans 14 amino acids. CDR3 DNA: TGTGCCAGCACCGCGGACTCCGTTTCTGGGACCCAGTACTTC. Translated, it gives CASTADSVSGTQYF. The full variable domain, rest sourced from reference TRBV2 and TRBJ2-5, is EPEVTQTPSHQVTQMGQEVILRCVPISNHLYFYWYRQILGQKVEFLVSFYNNEISEKSEIFDDQFSVERPDGSNFTLKIRSTKLEDSAMYFCASTADSVSGTQYFGPGTRLLVL.

The rearrangement links TRBV27 to TRBJ2-3; D is perhaps TRBD1 (6 bases). This CDR3 contains 16 residues. V lost 2 bases and J lost 2, with 14 bases in between. Germline CDR1 and CDR2: MNHEY and SMNVEV (reference sequence). The CDR3 coding sequence is TGTGCCAGCAGTTTAAAGCAGGGGCCACCCACAGATACGCAGTATTTT. It yields the protein CASSLKQGPPTDTQYF.

This chain connects TRBV30 to TRBJ1-2; 7 nucleotides align to TRBD1. Germline-derived CDR1 and CDR2 are GTSNPN and SVGIG (reference sequence). Trimming cost V 2 bases and J 6 bases; bases outside gene matches: 12. The CDR3 has 15 residues. The CDR3, as DNA: TGTGCCTGGAGTCTTACGTCCAGGGGGTCCCATGGCTACACCTTC. Translated: CAWSLTSRGSHGYTF.

V is TRBV10-2 and J is TRBJ2-2, with TRBD2 as a possible D gene (6 bases). The CDR3 totals 14 residues. V shed 8 bases and J shed 6 bases, with 16 bases lying between them. Germline CDR1 WSHSY, CDR2 SAAADI. Here the CDR3 DNA reads TGCGCCAGCCGGCGGGGTGAGCGGGCCGGGGAGCTGTTTTTT. Protein: CASRRGERAGELFF.

The chain carries TRBV11-2 and TRBJ2-2; 7 bases map to TRBD2. The CDR3 contains 14 residues. The germline CDR1 and CDR2 sequences are SGHAT and FQNNGV. V gave up 5 bases and J gave up 6 bases; unmatched junction bases: 6. CDR3: CASSPSGTAGELFF. The CDR3 DNA reads TGTGCCAGCAGCCCGAGCGGGACGGCCGGGGAGCTGTTTTTT. Together with reference TRBV11-2 and TRBJ2-2, the CDR3 gives the full variable domain: EAGVAQSPRYKIIEKRQSVAFWCNPISGHATLYWYQQILGQGPKLLIQFQNNGVVDDSQLPKDRFSAERLKGVDSTLKIQPAKLEDSAVYLCASSPSGTAGELFFGEGSRLTVL.